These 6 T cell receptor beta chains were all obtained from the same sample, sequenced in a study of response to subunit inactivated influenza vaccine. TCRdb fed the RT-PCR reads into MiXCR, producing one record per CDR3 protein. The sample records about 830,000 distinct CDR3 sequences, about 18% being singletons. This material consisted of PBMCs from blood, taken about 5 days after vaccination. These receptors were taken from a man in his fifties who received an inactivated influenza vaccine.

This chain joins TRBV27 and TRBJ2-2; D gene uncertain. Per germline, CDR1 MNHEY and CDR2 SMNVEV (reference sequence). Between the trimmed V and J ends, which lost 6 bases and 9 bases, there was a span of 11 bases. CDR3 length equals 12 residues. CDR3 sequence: CASSYPGRELFF. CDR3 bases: TGTGCCAGCAGCTACCCCGGCCGGGAGCTGTTTTTT.

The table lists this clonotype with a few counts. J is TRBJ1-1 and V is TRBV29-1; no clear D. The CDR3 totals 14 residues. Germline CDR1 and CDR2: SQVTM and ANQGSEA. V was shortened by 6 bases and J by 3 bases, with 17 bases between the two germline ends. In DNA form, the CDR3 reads TGCAGCGTCCGTACCCGGGCCCTTGACACTGAAGCTTTCTTT. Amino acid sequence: CSVRTRALDTEAFF.

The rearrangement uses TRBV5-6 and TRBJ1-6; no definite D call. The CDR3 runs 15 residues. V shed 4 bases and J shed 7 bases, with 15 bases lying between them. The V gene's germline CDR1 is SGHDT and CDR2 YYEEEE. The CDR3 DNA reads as TGTGCCAGCAGCCAACGGGTCCCTGAGAATTCACCCCTCCACTTT. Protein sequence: CASSQRVPENSPLHF.

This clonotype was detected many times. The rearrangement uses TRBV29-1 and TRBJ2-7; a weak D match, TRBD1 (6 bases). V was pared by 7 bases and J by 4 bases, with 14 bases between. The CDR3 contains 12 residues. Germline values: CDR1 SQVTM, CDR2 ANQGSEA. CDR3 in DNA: TGCAGCGCAATGGACAGCGATTACGAGCAGTACTTC. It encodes CSAMDSDYEQYF.

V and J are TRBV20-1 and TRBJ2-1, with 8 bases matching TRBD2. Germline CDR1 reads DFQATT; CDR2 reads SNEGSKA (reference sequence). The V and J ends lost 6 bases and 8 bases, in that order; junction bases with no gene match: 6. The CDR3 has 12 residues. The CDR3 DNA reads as TGCAGTGCCTCGACTAGCGTTCATGAGCAGTTCTTC. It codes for CSASTSVHEQFF.

The CDR3 here is CATSGGTTGANTEAFF. The CDR3 DNA follows: TGTGCCACCAGTGGGGGGACGACAGGGGCGAACACTGAAGCTTTCTTT. The V gene is TRBV24-1, the J gene TRBJ1-1; 8 bases are shared with TRBD1. The CDR3 totals 16 residues. Losses at the gene ends were 5 bases for V and 1 base for J; bases not matched to a gene: 8. The germline CDR1 and CDR2 sequences are KGHDR and SFDVKD.